Listed below are T cell receptor beta chains from one sample, sequenced in a study of T-cell memory formation after mild COVID-19. From the 5' RACE reads, TCRdb called clonotypes with MiXCR, one entry per CDR3 protein. The data hold approximately 88,000 distinct CDR3 sequences, with approximately 23% observed a single time. The sequenced material came from PBMCs or a T cell subset sorted from them (not recorded which). Every receptor here comes from a man younger than 35 who had mild COVID-19 (a few samples of this study predate the infection). Cell type and time point are not known. Each CDR3 is given with its conserved first and last residue. The D gene is left open where the match is weak. Clone size is shown for a subset of rows, as once, few, many or a class of expanded clone.

V	J	size	D	CDR3	DNA
TRBV11-1	TRBJ1-2	NA	NA	CASSLASGTTGYTF	TGTGCCAGCAGCTTAGCGTCGGGGACTACTGGCTACACCTTC
TRBV7-9	TRBJ2-2	few	NA	CASSLKGRNGELFF	TGTGCCAGCAGCTTGAAGGGGAGGAACGGGGAGCTGTTTTTT
TRBV7-9	TRBJ2-7	few	NA	CASSPRVLKTYEQYF	TGTGCCAGCAGCCCCCGGGTCCTTAAGACCTACGAGCAGTACTTC
TRBV27	TRBJ2-3	NA	TRBD2	CASSSYAGTSGGTDTDTQYF	TGTGCCAGCAGTTCTTACGCCGGGACTAGCGGGGGCACGGACACAGATACGCAGTATTTT
TRBV4-1	TRBJ2-2	NA	TRBD2	CASRHRLAKNTGELFF	TGCGCCAGCAGGCACAGACTAGCTAAGAACACCGGGGAGCTGTTTTTT
TRBV6-2/TRBV6-3	TRBJ1-6	NA	NA	CASSSGTRHNSPLHF	TGTGCCAGCAGCTCCGGGACACGACATAATTCACCCCTCCACTTT
TRBV12-3/TRBV12-4	TRBJ2-4	few	NA	CASSPGAPAKNIQYF	TGTGCCAGCAGCCCCGGGGCGCCGGCCAAAAACATTCAGTACTTC
TRBV12-3/TRBV12-4	TRBJ2-4	NA	NA	CASSLEGDLAKNIQYF	TGTGCCAGCAGTTTAGAGGGAGACCTAGCCAAAAACATTCAGTACTTC
TRBV12-3/TRBV12-4	TRBJ2-3	few	NA	CASSFDTSTDTQYF	TGTGCCAGCAGTTTCGATACAAGCACAGATACGCAGTATTTT
TRBV5-1	TRBJ1-1	NA	NA	CASSLLPGAEAFF	TGCGCCAGCAGCTTGCTGCCAGGGGCTGAAGCTTTCTTT
TRBV20-1	TRBJ2-7	NA	NA	CSARDSRGHEQYF	TGCAGTGCTAGAGATAGTAGGGGTCACGAGCAGTACTTC
TRBV27	TRBJ2-1	NA	TRBD1	CASRPLTGGLDEQFF	TGTGCCAGCAGGCCGCTGACAGGGGGCCTCGATGAGCAGTTCTTC
TRBV6-4	TRBJ2-3	NA	NA	CASSDQPTGTDTQYF	TGTGCCAGCAGTGATCAGCCTACCGGCACAGATACGCAGTATTTT
TRBV9	TRBJ2-3	NA	NA	CASSVVGGTDTQYF	TGTGCCAGCAGCGTAGTGGGGGGCACAGATACGCAGTATTTT
TRBV6-2/TRBV6-3	TRBJ2-1	many	TRBD2	CASSYGLAADEQFF	TGTGCCAGCAGTTACGGGCTAGCGGCGGATGAGCAGTTCTTC
TRBV12-5	TRBJ2-7	NA	NA	CASGSNEQYF	TGTGCTAGTGGTTCAAACGAGCAGTACTTC
TRBV20-1	TRBJ2-1	NA	NA	CSARDGRGSPNEQFF	TGCAGTGCTAGAGATGGACGGGGTTCCCCTAATGAGCAGTTCTTC
TRBV3-1	TRBJ1-3	NA	NA	CASSYGTTGNTIYF	TGTGCCAGCAGCTATGGGACAACTGGAAACACCATATATTTT
TRBV11-2	TRBJ2-5	few	TRBD2	CASSFGRGGRLETQYF	TGTGCCAGCAGCTTCGGGAGGGGGGGCCGATTAGAGACCCAGTACTTC
TRBV7-9	TRBJ1-2	NA	NA	CASSLALGRGINYGYTF	TGTGCCAGCAGCTTAGCGCTGGGCAGGGGCATCAACTATGGCTACACCTTC
TRBV7-3	TRBJ2-5	few	NA	CASSLRGYQETQYF	TGTGCCAGCAGCCTCCGCGGATACCAAGAGACCCAGTACTTC
TRBV4-1	TRBJ1-1	few	NA	CASSQGWGNTEAFF	TGCGCCAGCAGCCAAGGCTGGGGGAACACTGAAGCTTTCTTT
TRBV4-3	TRBJ2-5	few	NA	CASSQVYQETQYF	TGCGCCAGCAGCCAAGTTTACCAGGAGACCCAGTACTTC
TRBV6-2/TRBV6-3	TRBJ1-1	NA	NA	CATGDTEAFF	TGTGCAACGGGAGACACTGAAGCTTTCTTT
TRBV5-6	TRBJ2-1	few	NA	CASSWGRPSYNEQFF	TGTGCCAGCAGCTGGGGGCGGCCCTCCTACAATGAGCAGTTCTTC
TRBV6-6	TRBJ2-3	few	TRBD2	CASSYSTLERGFAHTQYF	TGTGCCAGCAGTTACTCGACGTTGGAGCGGGGGTTCGCCCATACGCAGTATTTT
TRBV13	TRBJ1-6	NA	NA	CASSLNSPLHF	TGTGCCAGCAGCCTAAATTCACCCCTCCACTTT
TRBV7-9	TRBJ2-2	few	NA	CASSLRWGNTGELFF	TGTGCCAGCAGCCTAAGATGGGGGAACACCGGGGAGCTGTTTTTT
TRBV20-1	TRBJ2-3	NA	TRBD2	CSAGLAGSTDTQYF	TGCAGTGCCGGACTAGCGGGGAGCACAGATACGCAGTATTTT
TRBV4-2	TRBJ1-2	few	NA	CASSQDPGAGNYGYTF	TGTGCCAGCAGCCAAGATCCAGGGGCTGGTAACTATGGCTACACCTTC
TRBV6-5	TRBJ2-5	NA	NA	CASMVTEDLLETQYF	TGTGCCAGCATGGTGACGGAGGACCTTCTGGAGACCCAGTACTTC
TRBV7-3	TRBJ2-3	NA	NA	CASSSPVQQGTDTQYF	TGTGCCAGCAGCTCCCCGGTTCAGCAGGGCACAGATACGCAGTATTTT
TRBV6-2/TRBV6-3	TRBJ2-5	few	NA	CASRDQETQYF	TGTGCCAGCAGAGATCAAGAGACCCAGTACTTC
TRBV20-1	TRBJ2-7	many	NA	CSASPNRLGDYEQYF	TGCAGTGCTTCACCAAACCGGCTAGGGGACTACGAGCAGTACTTC
TRBV4-3	TRBJ2-3	few	NA	CASSQVRLPDTQYF	TGCGCCAGCAGCCAAGTCAGACTGCCAGATACGCAGTATTTT
TRBV7-9	TRBJ2-7	NA	TRBD1	CASSSAGTGVGEQYF	TGTGCCAGCAGCTCCGCCGGGACAGGGGTGGGAGAGCAGTACTTC
TRBV6-6	TRBJ1-1	few	NA	CASSTGLEAFF	TGTGCCAGCAGTACAGGGCTTGAAGCTTTCTTT
TRBV5-1	TRBJ1-1	NA	TRBD1	CASRTGWDTEAFF	TGCGCCAGCCGGACAGGGTGGGACACTGAAGCTTTCTTT
TRBV4-3	TRBJ2-3	NA	TRBD2	CASSQTLLAGSTDTQYF	TGCGCCAGCAGCCAGACCCTCTTAGCGGGGAGCACAGATACGCAGTATTTT
TRBV7-6	TRBJ2-3	few	NA	CASSSGDSHTDTQYF	TGTGCCAGCAGCTCCGGGGACTCCCACACAGATACGCAGTATTTT
TRBV7-2	TRBJ2-1	few	NA	CASGGLRSSYNEQFF	TGTGCCAGCGGGGGGCTGAGGAGCTCCTACAATGAGCAGTTCTTC
TRBV7-8	TRBJ2-3	NA	TRBD1	CASSFPDRGVDTQYF	TGTGCCAGCAGCTTCCCGGACAGGGGGGTAGATACGCAGTATTTT
TRBV10-2	TRBJ2-1	NA	NA	CASSQGSHNEQFF	TGCGCCAGCAGCCAGGGTTCGCACAATGAGCAGTTCTTC
TRBV4-3	TRBJ2-7	NA	TRBD1	CASSPGQGLGEQYF	TGCGCCAGCAGCCCGGGACAGGGGCTTGGCGAGCAGTACTTC
TRBV3-1	TRBJ2-1	few	NA	CASSQHSVSPLYNEQFF	TGTGCCAGCAGCCAACATAGCGTATCCCCCCTCTACAATGAGCAGTTCTTC
TRBV7-9	TRBJ2-5	few	TRBD1	CASSTYRGSWETQYF	TGTGCCAGCAGCACCTACAGGGGTTCTTGGGAGACCCAGTACTTC
TRBV6-2/TRBV6-3	TRBJ2-3	NA	TRBD1	CASNQGASTDTQYF	TGTGCCAGCAATCAGGGGGCTAGCACAGATACGCAGTATTTT
TRBV23-1	TRBJ2-7	few	TRBD1	CASGNTGGYEQYF	TGCGCCAGCGGTAATACAGGGGGCTACGAGCAGTACTTC
TRBV2	TRBJ2-5	NA	NA	CASSERGRDQETQYF	TGTGCCAGCAGTGAAAGGGGCCGGGACCAAGAGACCCAGTACTTC
TRBV20-1	TRBJ2-3	NA	NA	CSARVEGQYF	TGCAGTGCTAGGGTAGAGGGTCAGTATTTT
TRBV11-2	TRBJ2-4	NA	NA	CASSSKWEAKNIQYF	TGTGCCAGCAGCTCGAAATGGGAGGCCAAAAACATTCAGTACTTC
TRBV2	TRBJ1-5	few	TRBD1	CASSVGQYSNQPQHF	TGTGCCAGCAGTGTGGGACAGTATAGCAATCAGCCCCAGCATTTT
TRBV7-8	TRBJ1-5	NA	NA	CASSLASGYGTPQHF	TGTGCCAGCAGCTTAGCATCAGGCTATGGAACGCCCCAGCATTTT